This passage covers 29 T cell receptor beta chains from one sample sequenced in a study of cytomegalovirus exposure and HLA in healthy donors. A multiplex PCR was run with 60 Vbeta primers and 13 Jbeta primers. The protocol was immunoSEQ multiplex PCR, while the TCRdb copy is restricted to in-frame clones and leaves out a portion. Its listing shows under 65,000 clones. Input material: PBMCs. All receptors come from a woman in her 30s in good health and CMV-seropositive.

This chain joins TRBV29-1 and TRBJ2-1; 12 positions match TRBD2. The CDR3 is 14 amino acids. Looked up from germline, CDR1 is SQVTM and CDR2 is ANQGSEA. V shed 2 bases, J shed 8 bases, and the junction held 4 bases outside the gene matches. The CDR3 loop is CSVEPSGGAYEQFF. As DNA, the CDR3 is TGCAGCGTTGAACCTAGCGGGGGGGCCTATGAGCAGTTCTTC.

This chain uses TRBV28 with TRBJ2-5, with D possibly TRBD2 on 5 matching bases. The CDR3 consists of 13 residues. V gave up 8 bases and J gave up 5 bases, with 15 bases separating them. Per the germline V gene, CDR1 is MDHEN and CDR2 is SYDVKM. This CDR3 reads CASGIWSGETQYF. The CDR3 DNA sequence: TGTGCCAGCGGGATCTGGTCGGGGGAGACCCAGTACTTC.

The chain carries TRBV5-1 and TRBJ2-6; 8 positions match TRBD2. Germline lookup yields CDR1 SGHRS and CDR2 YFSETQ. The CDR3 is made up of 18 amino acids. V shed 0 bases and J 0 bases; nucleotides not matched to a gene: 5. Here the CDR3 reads CASSLAGGALSGANVLTF. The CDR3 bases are TGCGCCAGCAGCTTGGCGGGAGGGGCCCTCTCTGGGGCCAACGTCCTGACTTTC.

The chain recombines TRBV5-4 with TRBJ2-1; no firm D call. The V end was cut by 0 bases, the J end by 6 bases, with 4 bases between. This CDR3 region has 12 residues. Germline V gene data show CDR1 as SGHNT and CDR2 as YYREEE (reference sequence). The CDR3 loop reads CASSLASNEQFF. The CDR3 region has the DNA TGTGCCAGCAGCTTGGCCAGCAATGAGCAGTTCTTC.

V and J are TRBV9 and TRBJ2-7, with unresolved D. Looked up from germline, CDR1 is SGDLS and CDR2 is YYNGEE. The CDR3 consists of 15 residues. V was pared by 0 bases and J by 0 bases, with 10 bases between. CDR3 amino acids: CASSVDGSFSYEQYF. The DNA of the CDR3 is TGTGCCAGCAGCGTAGATGGTAGTTTCTCCTACGAGCAGTACTTC. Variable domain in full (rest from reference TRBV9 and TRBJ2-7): DSGVTQTPKHLITATGQRVTLRCSPRSGDLSVYWYQQSLDQGLQFLIQYYNGEERAKGNILERFSAQQFPDLHSELNLSSLELGDSALYFCASSVDGSFSYEQYFGPGTRLTVT.

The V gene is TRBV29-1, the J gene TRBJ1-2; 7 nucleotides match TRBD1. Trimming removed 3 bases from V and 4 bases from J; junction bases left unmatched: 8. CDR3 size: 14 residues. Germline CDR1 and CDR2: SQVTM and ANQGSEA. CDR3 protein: CSVERGDSSYGYTF. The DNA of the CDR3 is TGCAGCGTTGAGAGGGGGGACAGTAGCTATGGCTACACCTTC. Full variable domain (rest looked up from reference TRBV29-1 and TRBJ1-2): SAVISQKPSRDICQRGTSLTIQCQVDSQVTMMFWYRQQPGQSLTLIATANQGSEATYESGFVIDKFPISRPNLTFSTLTVSNMSPEDSSIYLCSVERGDSSYGYTFGSGTRLTVV.

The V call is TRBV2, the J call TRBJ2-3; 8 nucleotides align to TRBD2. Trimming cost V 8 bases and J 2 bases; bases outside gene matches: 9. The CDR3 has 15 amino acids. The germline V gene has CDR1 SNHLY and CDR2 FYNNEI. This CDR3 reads CASVRREGSTDTQYF. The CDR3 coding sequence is TGTGCCAGCGTTCGTCGGGAGGGTTCCACAGATACGCAGTATTTT.

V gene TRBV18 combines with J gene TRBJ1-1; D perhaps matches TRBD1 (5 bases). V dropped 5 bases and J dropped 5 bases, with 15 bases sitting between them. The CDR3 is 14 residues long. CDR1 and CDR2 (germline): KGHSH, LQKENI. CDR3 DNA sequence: TGTGCCAGCTCAGCAGGGTTTGATAGTACTGAAGCTTTCTTT. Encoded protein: CASSAGFDSTEAFF.

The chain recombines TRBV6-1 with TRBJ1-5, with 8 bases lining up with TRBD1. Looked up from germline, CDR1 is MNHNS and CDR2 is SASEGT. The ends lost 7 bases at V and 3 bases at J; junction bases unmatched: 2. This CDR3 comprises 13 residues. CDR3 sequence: CASTGQVNQPQHF. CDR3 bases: TGTGCCAGCACGGGACAGGTCAATCAGCCCCAGCATTTT.

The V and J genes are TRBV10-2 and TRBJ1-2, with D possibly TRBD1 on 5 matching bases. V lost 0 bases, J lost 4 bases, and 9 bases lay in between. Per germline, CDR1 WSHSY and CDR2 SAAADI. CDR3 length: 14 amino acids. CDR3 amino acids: CASSESQGAYGYTF. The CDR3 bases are TGCGCCAGCAGTGAGTCGCAAGGGGCCTATGGCTACACCTTC.

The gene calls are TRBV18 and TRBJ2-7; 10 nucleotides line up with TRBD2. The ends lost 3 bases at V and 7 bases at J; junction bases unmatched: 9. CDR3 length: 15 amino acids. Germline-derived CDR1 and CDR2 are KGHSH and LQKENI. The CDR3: CASSPLPSGRGEQYF. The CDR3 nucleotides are TGTGCCAGCTCACCCCTACCTAGCGGGAGAGGGGAGCAGTACTTC.

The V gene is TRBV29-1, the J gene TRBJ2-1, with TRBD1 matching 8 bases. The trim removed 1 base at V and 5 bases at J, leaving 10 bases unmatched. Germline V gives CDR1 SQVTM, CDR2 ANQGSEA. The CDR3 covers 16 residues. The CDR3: CSVEVREGRGHNEQFF. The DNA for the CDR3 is TGCAGCGTTGAAGTTCGGGAAGGCAGGGGGCACAATGAGCAGTTCTTC.

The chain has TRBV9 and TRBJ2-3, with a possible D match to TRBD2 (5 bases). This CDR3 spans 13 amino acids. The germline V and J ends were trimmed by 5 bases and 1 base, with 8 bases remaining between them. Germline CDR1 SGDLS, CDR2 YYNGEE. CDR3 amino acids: CASSRSGTDTQYF. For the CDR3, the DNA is TGTGCCAGCAGTCGTAGCGGCACAGATACGCAGTATTTT.

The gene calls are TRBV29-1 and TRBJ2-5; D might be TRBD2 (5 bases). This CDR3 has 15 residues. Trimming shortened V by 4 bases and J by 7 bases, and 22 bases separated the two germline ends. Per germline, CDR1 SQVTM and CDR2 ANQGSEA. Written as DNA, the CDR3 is TGCAGCGTTGCAGACCTTGTCGGGGAATACGGGACCCAGTACTTC. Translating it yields CSVADLVGEYGTQYF. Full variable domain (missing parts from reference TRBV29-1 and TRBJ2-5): SAVISQKPSRDICQRGTSLTIQCQVDSQVTMMFWYRQQPGQSLTLIATANQGSEATYESGFVIDKFPISRPNLTFSTLTVSNMSPEDSSIYLCSVADLVGEYGTQYFGPGTRLLVL.

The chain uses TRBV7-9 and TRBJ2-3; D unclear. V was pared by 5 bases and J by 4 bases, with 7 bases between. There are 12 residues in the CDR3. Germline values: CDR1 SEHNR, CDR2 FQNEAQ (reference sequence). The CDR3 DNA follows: TGTGCCAGCAGCCCCGGTCCAGATACGCAGTATTTT. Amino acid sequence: CASSPGPDTQYF. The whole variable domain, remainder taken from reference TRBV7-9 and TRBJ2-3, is DTGVSQNPRHKITKRGQNVTFRCDPISEHNRLYWYRQTLGQGPEFLTYFQNEAQLEKSRLLSDRFSAERPKGSFSTLEIQRTEQGDSAMYLCASSPGPDTQYFGPGTRLTVL.

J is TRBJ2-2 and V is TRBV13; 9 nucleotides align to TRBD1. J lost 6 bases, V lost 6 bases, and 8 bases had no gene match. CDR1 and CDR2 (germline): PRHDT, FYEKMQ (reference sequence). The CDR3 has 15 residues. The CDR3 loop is CASRYGQGIPGELFF. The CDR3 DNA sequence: TGTGCCAGCAGATATGGACAGGGGATTCCCGGGGAGCTGTTTTTT.

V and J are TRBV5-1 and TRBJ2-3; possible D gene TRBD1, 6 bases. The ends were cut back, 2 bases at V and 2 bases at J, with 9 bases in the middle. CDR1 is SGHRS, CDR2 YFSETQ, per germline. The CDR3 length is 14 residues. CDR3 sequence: CASSFSGVTDTQYF. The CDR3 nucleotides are TGCGCCAGCAGCTTCTCAGGGGTCACAGATACGCAGTATTTT.

The CDR3 sequence is CASSPSTGGYGYTF. In nucleotides, the CDR3 is TGTGCCAGCAGCCCCTCGACAGGGGGGTATGGCTACACCTTC. This chain joins TRBV9 and TRBJ1-2, with 9 bases matching TRBD1. The CDR3 length is 14 residues. Germline V gives CDR1 SGDLS, CDR2 YYNGEE. With 4 bases clipped from V and 5 bases from J, the junction kept 6 bases outside the gene matches.

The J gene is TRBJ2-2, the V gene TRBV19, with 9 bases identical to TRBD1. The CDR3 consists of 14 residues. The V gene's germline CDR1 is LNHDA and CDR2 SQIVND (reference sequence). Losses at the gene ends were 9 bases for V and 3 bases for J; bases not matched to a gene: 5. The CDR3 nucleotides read TGTGCCAGCGGAAGGACAGGGGACACCGGGGAGCTGTTTTTT. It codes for CASGRTGDTGELFF.

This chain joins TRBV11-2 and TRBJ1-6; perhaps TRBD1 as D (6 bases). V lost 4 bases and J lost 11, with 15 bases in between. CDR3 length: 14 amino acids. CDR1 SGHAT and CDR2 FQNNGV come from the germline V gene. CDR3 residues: CASSSFPRGTPLHF. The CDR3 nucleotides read TGTGCCAGCAGCTCCTTCCCCAGGGGAACACCCCTCCACTTT.

The CDR3 here is CASSTSSRGTEAFF. The CDR3 DNA is TGCGCCAGCAGCACCTCTAGTAGGGGCACTGAAGCTTTCTTT. The chain joins TRBV5-1 to TRBJ1-1, with a weak D call TRBD1 (5 bases). Per the germline V gene, CDR1 is SGHRS and CDR2 is YFSETQ. The CDR3 is 14 amino acids. V dropped 4 bases and J dropped 4 bases, with 14 bases sitting between them.

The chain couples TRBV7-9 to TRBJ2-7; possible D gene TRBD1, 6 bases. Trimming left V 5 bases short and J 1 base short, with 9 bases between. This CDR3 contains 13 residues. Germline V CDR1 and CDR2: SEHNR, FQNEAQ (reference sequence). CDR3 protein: CASSPDSSYEQYF. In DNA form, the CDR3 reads TGTGCCAGCAGCCCGGACAGTTCCTACGAGCAGTACTTC. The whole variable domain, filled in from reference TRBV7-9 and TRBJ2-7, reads DTGVSQNPRHKITKRGQNVTFRCDPISEHNRLYWYRQTLGQGPEFLTYFQNEAQLEKSRLLSDRFSAERPKGSFSTLEIQRTEQGDSAMYLCASSPDSSYEQYFGPGTRLTVT.

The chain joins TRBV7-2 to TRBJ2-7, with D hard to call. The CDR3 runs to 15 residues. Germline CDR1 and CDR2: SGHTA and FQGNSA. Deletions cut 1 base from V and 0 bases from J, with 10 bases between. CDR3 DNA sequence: TGTGCCAGCAGCTTAGACAGCCAGAACTCCTACGAGCAGTACTTC. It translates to CASSLDSQNSYEQYF. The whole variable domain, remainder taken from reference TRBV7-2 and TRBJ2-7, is GAGVSQSPSNKVTEKGKDVELRCDPISGHTALYWYRQSLGQGLEFLIYFQGNSAPDKSGLPSDRFSAERTGGSVSTLTIQRTQQEDSAVYLCASSLDSQNSYEQYFGPGTRLTVT.

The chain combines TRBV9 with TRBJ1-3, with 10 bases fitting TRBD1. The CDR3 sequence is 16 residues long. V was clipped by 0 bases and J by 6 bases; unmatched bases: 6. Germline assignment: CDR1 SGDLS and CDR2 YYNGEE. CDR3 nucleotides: TGTGCCAGCAGCGTAGATTCGGGGACAGGGGTAAACACCATATATTTT. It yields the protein CASSVDSGTGVNTIYF.

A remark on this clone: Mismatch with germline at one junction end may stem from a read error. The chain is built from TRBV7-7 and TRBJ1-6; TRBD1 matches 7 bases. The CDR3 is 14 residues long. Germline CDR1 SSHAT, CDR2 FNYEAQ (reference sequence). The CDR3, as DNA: TGTGCTAGCAGCTTGGGACAGAAGGATTCACCCCTCCACTTT. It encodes CASSLGQKDSPLHF.

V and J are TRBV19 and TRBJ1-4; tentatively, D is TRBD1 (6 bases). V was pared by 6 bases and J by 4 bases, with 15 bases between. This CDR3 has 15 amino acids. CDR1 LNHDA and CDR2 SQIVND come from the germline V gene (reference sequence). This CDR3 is CASRRSQGLNEKLFF. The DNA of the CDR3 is TGTGCCAGTAGGCGCTCCCAGGGGCTTAATGAAAAACTGTTTTTT.

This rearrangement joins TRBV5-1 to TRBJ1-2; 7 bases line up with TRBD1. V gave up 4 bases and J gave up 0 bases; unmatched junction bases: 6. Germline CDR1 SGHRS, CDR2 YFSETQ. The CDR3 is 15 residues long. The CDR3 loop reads CASSRQGSANYGYTF. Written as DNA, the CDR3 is TGCGCCAGCAGCCGACAGGGCTCAGCTAACTATGGCTACACCTTC.

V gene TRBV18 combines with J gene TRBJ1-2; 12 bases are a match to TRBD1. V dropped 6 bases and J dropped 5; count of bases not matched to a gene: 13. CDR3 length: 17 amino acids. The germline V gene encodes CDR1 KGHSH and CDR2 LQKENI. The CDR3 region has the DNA TGTGCCAGCTCCCTAACCGGGACAGGGGGCCGGTCGTATGGCTACACCTTC. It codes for CASSLTGTGGRSYGYTF.

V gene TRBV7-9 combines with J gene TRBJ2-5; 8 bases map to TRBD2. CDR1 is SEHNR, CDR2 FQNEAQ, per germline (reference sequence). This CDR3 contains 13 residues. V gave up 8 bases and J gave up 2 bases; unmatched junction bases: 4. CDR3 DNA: TGTGCCAGCTTACGGGGGGGACAAGAGACCCAGTACTTC. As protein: CASLRGGQETQYF.